This TCR beta chain was captured in a study of identical twins. Study-level findings and limits: Alpha sequences out of frame and shared by twins had excess low generation probability. Within cord blood, abundant beta clonotypes carried fewer insertions, but memory repertoires showed no such trend.

The germline V gene has CDR1 MDHEN and CDR2 SYDVKM. Trimming left V 5 bases short and J 1 base short, with 16 bases between. The length of the CDR3 is 16 residues. Each CDR3 protein is one row after TCRdb ran MiXCR on the 5' RACE reads. The sample holds hundreds of thousands of distinct CDR3 sequences; about 20% are singletons and the top ten take about 4.3%. This clonotype was counted between two and nine times. Its antigen remains unidentified. This sample was also put to use in a study of T cells expressing NK-cell markers. This second study says: It was from sorted CD3+CD56+NKG2C+, CD3+CD56+NKG2C- and CD3+CD56-NKG2C+ T cells that TCR beta repertoires came. Unclear, still, was the HCMV specificity of the expanded NKG2C+ T cell clones.

The rearrangement uses TRBV28 and TRBJ2-3; maybe TRBD2 (6 bases). The source of this sequence is a woman in her late teens or twenties in good health. Specimen: PBMCs. The CDR3, as DNA: TGTGCCAGCAGTGGCGCCGGGAGAAGTGGCACAGATACGCAGTATTTT. It is translated as CASSGAGRSGTDTQYF.